Listed here is a single T cell receptor beta chain. The antigen is not known. The data derive from a study of T cell responses to AZD1222 COVID-19 vaccine. Study-level points and caveats: Just a handful of people given AZD1222 tested seropositive at baseline. Vaccine-related CD4 TCRs covered spike, predominating at 160-218 and 743-854. Clonal diversity may have been underestimated in mostly white British donors.

The data were produced by immunoSEQ multiplex PCR, yet TCRdb's version contains in-frame clones alone and is incomplete. The repertoire holds roughly 120,000 clones, 88% seen once, with roughly 4% in the top ten. With 3 bases clipped from V and 6 bases from J, the junction kept 12 bases outside the gene matches. Germline V lookup: CDR1 MNHNS, CDR2 SASEGT. This CDR3 contains 17 residues. Pooled samples include second doses given at about 4 or 12 weeks. The gene calls are TRBV6-1 and TRBJ1-2, with 11 nucleotides matching TRBD1. This TCR was sampled from an adult who received the AZD1222 COVID-19 vaccine. This specimen consisted of peripheral blood, obtained 28 days after the second AZD1222 dose. The CDR3 bases are TGTGCCAGCAGTGACCAATTCCGGGACAGGGGGGGGAATGGCTACACCTTC. It encodes CASSDQFRDRGGNGYTF.